Presented here are 3 T cell receptor beta chains from one specimen sequenced in a study of blood T cell repertoires in COVID-19 (TCRdb year 2020). Receptor amplification or capture employed the immunoSEQ multiplex PCR assay. Held by TCRdb, this immuneACCESS table contains in-frame sequences only and omits some clones. Under half of the omission traces to an unresolved V gene where checked; the cause of the rest is unknown. For this sample the table gives 88,000 or so clones, of which about four fifths were detected only once. Roughly 9% of the sample lies in the top ten. Sequencing was carried out using peripheral blood. These receptor sequences come from a human donor in a cohort sampled during active COVID-19.

This chain connects TRBV9 to TRBJ1-6, with 8 bases identical to TRBD1. Germline-derived CDR1 and CDR2 are SGDLS and YYNGEE. V lost 4 bases, J lost 11 bases, and 8 bases stayed unmatched. The CDR3 spans 14 residues. The CDR3 sequence is CASSFTTGGTPLHF. DNA of the CDR3: TGTGCCAGCAGCTTCACCACAGGGGGGACACCCCTCCACTTT.

This sequence joins TRBV28 and TRBJ2-1; TRBD2 matches 7 bases. CDR3 size: 16 residues. V gave up 3 bases and J gave up 3 bases; unmatched junction bases: 8. In germline, CDR1 is MDHEN, CDR2 SYDVKM. The CDR3 region is CASSLGEGRVYNEQFF. CDR3 nucleotide sequence: TGTGCCAGCAGTTTGGGGGAGGGCCGGGTCTACAATGAGCAGTTCTTC.

The chain carries TRBV6-5 and TRBJ2-1; 9 bases fit TRBD1. Germline CDR1 is MNHEY and CDR2 is SVGAGI. The CDR3 extends over 14 amino acids. V shed 6 bases, J shed 8 bases, and the junction held 8 bases outside the gene matches. DNA of the CDR3: TGTGCCAGCAGCTTCCGGGACAGGGCGGATGAGCAGTTCTTC. Its translation is CASSFRDRADEQFF.